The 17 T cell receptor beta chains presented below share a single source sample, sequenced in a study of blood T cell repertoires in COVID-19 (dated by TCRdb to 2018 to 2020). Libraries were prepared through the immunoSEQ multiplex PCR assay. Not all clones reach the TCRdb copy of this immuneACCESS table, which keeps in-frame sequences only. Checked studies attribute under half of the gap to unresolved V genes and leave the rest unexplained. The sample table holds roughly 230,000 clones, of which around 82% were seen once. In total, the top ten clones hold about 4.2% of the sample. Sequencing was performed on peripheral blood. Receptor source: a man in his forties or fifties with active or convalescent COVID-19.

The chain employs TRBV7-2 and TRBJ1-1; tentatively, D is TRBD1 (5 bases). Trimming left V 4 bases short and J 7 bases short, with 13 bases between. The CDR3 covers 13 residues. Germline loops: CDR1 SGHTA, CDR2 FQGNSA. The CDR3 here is CASSSLRGGEAFF. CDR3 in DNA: TGTGCCAGCAGCTCGCTACGCGGGGGTGAAGCTTTCTTT.

Here the CDR3 DNA reads TGCGCCAGCAGCTTGCTTGGACCGGAGGGGGAGCAGTACTTC. Translation gives CASSLLGPEGEQYF. V is TRBV5-1 and J is TRBJ2-7; a weak D match, TRBD2 (6 bases). The CDR3 length is 14 residues. Germline CDR1 and CDR2: SGHRS and YFSETQ. V lost 1 base to trimming and J lost 7 bases, with 15 bases between them.

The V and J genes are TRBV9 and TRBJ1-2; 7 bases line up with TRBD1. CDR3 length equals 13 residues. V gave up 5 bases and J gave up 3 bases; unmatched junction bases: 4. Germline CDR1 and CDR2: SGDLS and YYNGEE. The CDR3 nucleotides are TGTGCCAGCAGTCCCGGGACAGACTATGGCTACACCTTC. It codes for CASSPGTDYGYTF.

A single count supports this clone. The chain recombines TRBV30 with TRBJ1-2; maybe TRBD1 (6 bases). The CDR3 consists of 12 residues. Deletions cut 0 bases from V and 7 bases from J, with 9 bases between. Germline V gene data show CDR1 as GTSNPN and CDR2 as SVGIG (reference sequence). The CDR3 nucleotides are TGTGCCTGGAGTGTTCAGGGGATTGGCTACACCTTC. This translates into CAWSVQGIGYTF. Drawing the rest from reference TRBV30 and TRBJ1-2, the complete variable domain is SQTIHQWPATLVQPVGSPLSLECTVEGTSNPNLYWYRQAAGRGLQLLFYSVGIGQISSEVPQNLSASRPQDRQFILSSKKLLLSDSGFYLCAWSVQGIGYTFGSGTRLTVV.

CDR3 in DNA: TGTGCCAGCAGCCTCCGGGACAAAAGATATGGCTACACCTTC. As protein: CASSLRDKRYGYTF. V is TRBV7-2 and J is TRBJ1-2; D might be TRBD1 (6 bases). CDR3 length: 14 residues. In germline, CDR1 is SGHTA, CDR2 FQGNSA. Deletions cut 5 bases from V and 5 bases from J, with 15 bases between. Using reference TRBV7-2 and TRBJ1-2 for the parts outside the CDR3, the full variable domain is GAGVSQSPSNKVTEKGKDVELRCDPISGHTALYWYRQSLGQGLEFLIYFQGNSAPDKSGLPSDRFSAERTGGSVSTLTIQRTQQEDSAVYLCASSLRDKRYGYTFGSGTRLTVV.

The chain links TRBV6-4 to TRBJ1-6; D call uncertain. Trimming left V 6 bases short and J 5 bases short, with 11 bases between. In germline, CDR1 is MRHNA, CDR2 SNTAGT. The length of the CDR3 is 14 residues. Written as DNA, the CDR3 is TGTGCCAGCAGCCCTCGCCCGGATAATTCACCCCTCCACTTT. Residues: CASSPRPDNSPLHF.

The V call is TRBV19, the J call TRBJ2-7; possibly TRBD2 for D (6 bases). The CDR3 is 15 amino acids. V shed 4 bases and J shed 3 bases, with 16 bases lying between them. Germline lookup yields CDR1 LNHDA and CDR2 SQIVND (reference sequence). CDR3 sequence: CASSNGPEAGYEQYF. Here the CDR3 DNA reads TGTGCCAGTAGTAACGGTCCCGAAGCGGGCTACGAGCAGTACTTC.

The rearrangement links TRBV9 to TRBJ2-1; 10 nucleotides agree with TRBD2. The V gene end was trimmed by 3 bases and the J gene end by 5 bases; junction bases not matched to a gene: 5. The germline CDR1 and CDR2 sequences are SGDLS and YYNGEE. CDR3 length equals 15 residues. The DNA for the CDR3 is TGTGCCAGCAGCGCCAGCGGGGGGGCGAACAATGAGCAGTTCTTC. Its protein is CASSASGGANNEQFF.

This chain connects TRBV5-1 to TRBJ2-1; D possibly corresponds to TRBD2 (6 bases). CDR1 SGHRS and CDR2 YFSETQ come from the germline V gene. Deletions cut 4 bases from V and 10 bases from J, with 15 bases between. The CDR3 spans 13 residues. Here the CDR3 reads CASSPRSAGEQFF. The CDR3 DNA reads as TGCGCCAGCAGCCCACGGAGCGCGGGAGAGCAGTTCTTC.

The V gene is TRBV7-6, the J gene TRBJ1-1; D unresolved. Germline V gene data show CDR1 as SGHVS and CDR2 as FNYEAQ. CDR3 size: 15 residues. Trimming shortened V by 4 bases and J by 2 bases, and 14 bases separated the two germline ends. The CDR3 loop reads CASSYREGKNTEAFF. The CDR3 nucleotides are TGTGCCAGCAGCTATAGGGAGGGAAAAAACACTGAAGCTTTCTTT.

The CDR3 bases are TGTGCCTGGAGTGTACTCGGAGGGCACACCATATATTTT. The encoded protein is CAWSVLGGHTIYF. The chain combines TRBV30 with TRBJ1-3; D remains unclear. The CDR3 consists of 13 residues. V was shortened by 0 bases and J by 8 bases, with 11 bases between the two germline ends. CDR1 is GTSNPN, CDR2 SVGIG, per germline (reference sequence).

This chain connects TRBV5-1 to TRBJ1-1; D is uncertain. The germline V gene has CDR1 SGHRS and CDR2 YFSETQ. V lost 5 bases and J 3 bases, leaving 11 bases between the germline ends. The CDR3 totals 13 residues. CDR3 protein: CASREWRDTEAFF. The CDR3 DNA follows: TGCGCCAGCAGGGAGTGGAGGGACACTGAAGCTTTCTTT.

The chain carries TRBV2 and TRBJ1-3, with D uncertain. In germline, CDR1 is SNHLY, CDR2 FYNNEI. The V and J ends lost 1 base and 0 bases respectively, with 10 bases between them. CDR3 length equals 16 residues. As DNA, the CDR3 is TGTGCCAGCAGTGAAGGGGCCAGAAACTCTGGAAACACCATATATTTT. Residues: CASSEGARNSGNTIYF.

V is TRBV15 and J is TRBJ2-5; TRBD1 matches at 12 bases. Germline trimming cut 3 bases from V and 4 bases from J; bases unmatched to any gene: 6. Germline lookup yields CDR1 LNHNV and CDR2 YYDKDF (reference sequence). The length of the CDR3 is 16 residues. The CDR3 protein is CATSSRDRGRVETQYF. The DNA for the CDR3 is TGTGCCACCAGCAGCCGGGACAGGGGGCGAGTAGAGACCCAGTACTTC.

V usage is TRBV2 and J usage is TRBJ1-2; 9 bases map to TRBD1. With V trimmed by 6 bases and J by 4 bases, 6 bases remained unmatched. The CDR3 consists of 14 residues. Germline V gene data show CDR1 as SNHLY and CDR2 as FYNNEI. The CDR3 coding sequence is TGTGCCAGCAGCGAACAGGGGGCGAGCTATGGCTACACCTTC. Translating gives CASSEQGASYGYTF.

The CDR3 loop is CASSWEGSGSREQFF. As DNA, the CDR3 is TGTGCCAGCAGTTGGGAGGGGTCTGGGTCCAGGGAGCAGTTCTTC. The rearrangement uses TRBV28 and TRBJ2-1; 7 bases line up with TRBD2. This CDR3 comprises 15 residues. Trimming cost V 4 bases and J 10 bases; bases outside gene matches: 13. The germline V gene has CDR1 MDHEN and CDR2 SYDVKM.

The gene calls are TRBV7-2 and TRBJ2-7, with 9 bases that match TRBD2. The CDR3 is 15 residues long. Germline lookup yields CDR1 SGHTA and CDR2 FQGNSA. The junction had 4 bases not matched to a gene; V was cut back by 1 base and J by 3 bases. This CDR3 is CASSLDSGGNYEQYF. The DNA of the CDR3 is TGTGCCAGCAGCTTAGATAGCGGGGGAAACTACGAGCAGTACTTC.